The rows below give T cell receptor beta chains drawn from one sample of a study of blood T cell repertoires in COVID-19. Clones were sequenced by immunoSEQ multiplex PCR, and TCRdb holds only the in-frame ones, with some missing. The sample consists of a few hundred thousand clones, 86% of them appearing once. Sequenced sample: PBMCs or T cells enriched from blood (not recorded which). These receptors all come from a woman between 40 and 55 years old with acute COVID-19. CDR3s include the opening cysteine and the closing phenylalanine or tryptophan. A D gene is named only where the DNA matches it firmly. Size is omitted from some rows. Given values are once, few, many or a class for expanded clones.

j_call	cdr3_length	v_call	d_call	clone_size	cdr3_nt	cdr3_aa
TRBJ2-3	14	TRBV5-5	NA	NA	TGTGCCAGCAGCTCGCGACAGGGCACAGATACGCAGTATTTT	CASSSRQGTDTQYF
TRBJ1-2	12	TRBV6-5	NA	NA	TGTGCCAGCAGTCCTCCTGGAGGGGGCTACACCTTC	CASSPPGGGYTF
TRBJ1-5	17	TRBV5-5	TRBD1	NA	TGTGCCAGCAGCCCACGGACAGGGGGCGCGTCAAGTCAGCCCCAGCATTTT	CASSPRTGGASSQPQHF
TRBJ1-1	16	TRBV6-6	NA	NA	TGTGCCAGCAGTCGCGACAGTAGGCAGAGGAACACTGAAGCTTTCTTT	CASSRDSRQRNTEAFF
TRBJ2-1	15	TRBV28	TRBD2	few	TGTGCCAGCGGAAAATGGACTAGCGGGAGACATGAGCAGTTCTTC	CASGKWTSGRHEQFF
TRBJ2-7	14	TRBV15	NA	NA	TGTGCCACCAGCAGAGAGGGCAGTTACCACGAGCAGTACTTC	CATSREGSYHEQYF
TRBJ1-5	18	TRBV19	TRBD1	NA	TGTGCCAGTAAGGGACGGGACAGGGTGCTTTATAGCAATCAGCCCCAGCATTTT	CASKGRDRVLYSNQPQHF
TRBJ2-2	15	TRBV27	NA	NA	TGTGCCAGCCGGACCAGGGAATTGGACACCGGGGAGCTGTTTTTT	CASRTRELDTGELFF
TRBJ2-7	13	TRBV5-1	NA	NA	TGCGCCAGCAGCGGCGACTTGGAGTCCGAGCAGTACTTC	CASSGDLESEQYF
TRBJ1-2	14	TRBV7-9	TRBD1	NA	TGTGCCAGCAGCTTGGGACAGACTGGTTATGGCTACACCTTC	CASSLGQTGYGYTF
TRBJ2-4	15	TRBV5-1	TRBD1	NA	TGCGCCAGCAGCGCACAGGGGGACGGCCTCGGGATTCAGTACTTC	CASSAQGDGLGIQYF
TRBJ1-4	13	TRBV2	TRBD1	NA	TGTGCCAGCATGTACAGGGGAAGTGAAAAACTGTTTTTT	CASMYRGSEKLFF
TRBJ2-1	15	TRBV7-2	TRBD2	NA	TGTGCCAGCAGCATTAGCGGGAGGAAATACAATGAGCAGTTCTTC	CASSISGRKYNEQFF
TRBJ2-5	15	TRBV5-8	NA	NA	TGTGCCAGCAGCTTGGCCGATATAGCCACGGAGACCCAGTACTTC	CASSLADIATETQYF
TRBJ1-1	17	TRBV7-2	NA	once	TGTGCCAGCAGCTTAGGAGGTTGGGGACATTTGAACACTGAAGCTTTCTTT	CASSLGGWGHLNTEAFF
TRBJ1-5	15	TRBV27	NA	NA	TGTGCCAGCAGTTTAAGGACCGGGGGCAATCAGCCCCAGCATTTT	CASSLRTGGNQPQHF
TRBJ1-6	13	TRBV7-2	NA	once	TGTGCCAGCAGCTTAGGGACCGCGGGACCCCTCCACTTT	CASSLGTAGPLHF
TRBJ1-6	15	TRBV6-5	TRBD1	NA	TGTGCCAGCAGTTACGGACAGGGGGCAAATTCACCCCTCCACTTT	CASSYGQGANSPLHF